The 2 T cell receptor beta chains below were found in one sample sequenced in a study of blood T cell repertoires in COVID-19. Clones were read by immunoSEQ multiplex PCR, and TCRdb kept only the in-frame ones, dropping some. The sample yields 90,000 to 150,000 clones, approximately 81% seen once. Sequencing was performed on peripheral blood. All receptors derive from a woman older than 75 with acute or convalescent COVID-19.

This clone was detected a few times. This chain links TRBV2 with TRBJ2-1; 13 bases are a match to TRBD2. V was pared by 8 bases and J by 9 bases, with 10 bases of the junction left unmatched. The CDR3 extends over 15 amino acids. The germline V gene has CDR1 SNHLY and CDR2 FYNNEI. The CDR3 loop is CASLRTSGSLGEQFF. In DNA form, the CDR3 reads TGTGCCAGCCTCCGGACTAGCGGGAGTTTGGGTGAGCAGTTCTTC.

Here the CDR3 DNA reads TGTGCCAGCAGTCCCTTGCAGGGAGGCGGACAAGAGACCCAGTACTTC. Translation: CASSPLQGGGQETQYF. The V call is TRBV5-4, the J call TRBJ2-5, with a tentative D call TRBD2 (6 bases). Germline assignment: CDR1 SGHNT and CDR2 YYREEE (reference sequence). V shed 5 bases and J shed 2 bases, with 19 bases lying between them. The CDR3 runs 16 residues.